A selection of T cell receptor beta chains follows, all from one sample in a study of blood T cell repertoires in COVID-19. This table comes from immunoSEQ multiplex PCR, and its TCRdb copy is limited to in-frame clones, with some not included. The profile shows roughly 110,000 clones, 80% to 85% of them singletons. The specimen sequenced was peripheral blood. Source of these receptors: a man between 70 and 80 years old with acute or convalescent COVID-19. Each CDR3 is given with its conserved first and last residue. Each record gives: J gene, V gene, clone size, D gene, CDR3 length, CDR3 protein, CDR3 DNA. A D gene is named only where the DNA matches it firmly. The size of a clone is reported for some rows only, either as once, few or many, or as a class for expanded clones.

TRBJ1-2,TRBV2,NA,TRBD1,13,CASSEGQDYGYTF,TGTGCCAGCAGTGAGGGACAGGACTATGGCTACACCTTC
TRBJ1-2,TRBV6-1,few,NA,14,CASSESGEPYGYTF,TGTGCCAGCAGTGAAAGTGGGGAGCCCTATGGCTACACCTTC
TRBJ2-1,TRBV6-5,NA,TRBD2,16,CASSYGLTTSGAEQFF,TGTGCCAGCAGTTACGGACTGACCACTAGCGGGGCTGAGCAGTTCTTC
TRBJ1-1,TRBV7-2,NA,NA,14,CASSPAGIWAEAFF,TGTGCCAGCAGCCCGGCAGGGATCTGGGCTGAAGCTTTCTTT
TRBJ1-2,TRBV6-1,NA,TRBD1,16,CASSDVMGQGNYGYTF,TGTGCCAGCAGTGACGTCATGGGACAGGGGAACTATGGCTACACCTTC
TRBJ2-3,TRBV6-5,NA,TRBD2,14,CASAAGGSTDTQYF,TGTGCCAGCGCCGCGGGGGGGAGCACAGATACGCAGTATTTT
TRBJ2-3,TRBV19,NA,NA,14,CASSISQLTDTQYF,TGTGCCAGTAGTATAAGTCAACTCACAGATACGCAGTATTTT
TRBJ1-6,TRBV19,few,TRBD1,13,CASRQGDNSPLHF,TGTGCAAGTCGACAGGGGGATAATTCACCCCTCCACTTT
TRBJ2-7,TRBV7-9,NA,TRBD2,16,CASSLALAGVLHEQYF,TGTGCCAGCAGCTTAGCGCTAGCGGGGGTTCTCCACGAGCAGTACTTC
TRBJ1-2,TRBV3-1/TRBV3-2,few,NA,14,CASSQDFEARGYTF,TGTGCCAGCAGCCAAGACTTCGAAGCGAGAGGCTACACCTTC
TRBJ1-2,TRBV12-3/TRBV12-4,NA,NA,13,CASSSGLIYGYTF,TGTGCCAGCAGTTCGGGACTTATCTATGGCTACACCTTC